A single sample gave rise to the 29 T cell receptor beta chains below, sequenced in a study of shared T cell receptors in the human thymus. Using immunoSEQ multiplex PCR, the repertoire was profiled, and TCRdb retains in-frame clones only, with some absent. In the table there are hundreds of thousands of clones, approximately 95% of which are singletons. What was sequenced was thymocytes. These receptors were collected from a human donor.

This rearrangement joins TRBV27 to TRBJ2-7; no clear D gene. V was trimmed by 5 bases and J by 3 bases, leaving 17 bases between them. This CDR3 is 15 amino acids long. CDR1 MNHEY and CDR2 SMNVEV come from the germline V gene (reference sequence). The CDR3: CASSHYPADLYEQYF. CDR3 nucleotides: TGTGCCAGCAGTCACTACCCAGCCGATCTCTACGAGCAGTACTTC.

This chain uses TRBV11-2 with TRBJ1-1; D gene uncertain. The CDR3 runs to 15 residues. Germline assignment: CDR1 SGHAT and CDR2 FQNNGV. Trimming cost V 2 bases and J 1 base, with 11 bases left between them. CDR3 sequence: CASSLFGQANTEAFF. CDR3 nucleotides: TGTGCCAGCAGCTTATTTGGGCAGGCGAACACTGAAGCTTTCTTT.

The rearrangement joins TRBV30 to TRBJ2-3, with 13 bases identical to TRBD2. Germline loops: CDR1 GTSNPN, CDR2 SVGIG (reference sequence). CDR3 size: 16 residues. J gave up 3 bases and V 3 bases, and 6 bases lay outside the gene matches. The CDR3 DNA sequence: TGTGCCTGGAGACCTCGGACTAGCGGGAGTACAGATACGCAGTATTTT. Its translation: CAWRPRTSGSTDTQYF. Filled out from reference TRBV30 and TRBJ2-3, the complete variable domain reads SQTIHQWPATLVQPVGSPLSLECTVEGTSNPNLYWYRQAAGRGLQLLFYSVGIGQISSEVPQNLSASRPQDRQFILSSKKLLLSDSGFYLCAWRPRTSGSTDTQYFGPGTRLTVL.

DNA for the CDR3: TGTGCCAGTAGTATAGTTAAGGCTAGCGGGGTCTACAATGAGCAGTTCTTC. Residues: CASSIVKASGVYNEQFF. The chain employs TRBV19 and TRBJ2-1; 9 nucleotides agree with TRBD2. The trim removed 1 base at V and 3 bases at J, leaving 7 bases unmatched. CDR1 and CDR2 from the germline V gene are LNHDA and SQIVND (reference sequence). The CDR3 is 17 residues long.

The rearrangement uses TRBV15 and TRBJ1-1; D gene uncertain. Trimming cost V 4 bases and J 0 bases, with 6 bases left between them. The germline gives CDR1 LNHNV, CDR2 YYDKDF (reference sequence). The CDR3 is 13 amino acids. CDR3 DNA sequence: TGTGCCACCAGCAACCGCATGAACACTGAAGCTTTCTTT. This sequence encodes CATSNRMNTEAFF.

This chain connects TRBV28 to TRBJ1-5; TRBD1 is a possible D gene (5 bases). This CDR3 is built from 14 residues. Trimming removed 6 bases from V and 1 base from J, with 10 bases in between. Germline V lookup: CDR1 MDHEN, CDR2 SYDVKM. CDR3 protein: CASRGPVSNQPQHF. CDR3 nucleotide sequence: TGTGCCAGCAGGGGACCCGTAAGCAATCAGCCCCAGCATTTT.

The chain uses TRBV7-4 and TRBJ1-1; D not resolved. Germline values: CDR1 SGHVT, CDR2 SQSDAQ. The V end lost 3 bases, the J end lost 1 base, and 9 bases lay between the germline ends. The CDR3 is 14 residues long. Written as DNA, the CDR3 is TGTGCCAGCAGCTTCCAGAAAACGAACACTGAAGCTTTCTTT. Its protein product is CASSFQKTNTEAFF.

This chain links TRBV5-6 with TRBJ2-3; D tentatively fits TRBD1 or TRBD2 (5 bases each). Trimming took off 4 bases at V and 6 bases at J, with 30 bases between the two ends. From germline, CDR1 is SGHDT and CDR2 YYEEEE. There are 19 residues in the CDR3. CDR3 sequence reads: CASSPCRDASTPVRDTQYF. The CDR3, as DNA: TGTGCCAGCAGCCCCTGCCGGGACGCCTCCACCCCCGTCCGGGATACGCAGTATTTT.

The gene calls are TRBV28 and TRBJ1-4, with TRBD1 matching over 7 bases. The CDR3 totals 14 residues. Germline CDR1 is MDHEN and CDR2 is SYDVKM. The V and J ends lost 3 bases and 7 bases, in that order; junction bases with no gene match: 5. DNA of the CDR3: TGTGCCAGCAGTTTCTACAGGGGCGGTGAAAAACTGTTTTTT. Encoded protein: CASSFYRGGEKLFF.

The CDR3 DNA sequence: TGTGCCAGCAGCCCCGGGACAGGGCTAGCGGGAGTCGGGGAGACCCAGTACTTC. Its protein product is CASSPGTGLAGVGETQYF. The chain is built from TRBV11-3 and TRBJ2-5; D might be TRBD2 (10 bases). Germline V gene sequence: CDR1 SGHNT, CDR2 YENEEA. V lost 5 bases and J 5 bases, leaving 27 bases between the germline ends. The CDR3 length is 18 residues.

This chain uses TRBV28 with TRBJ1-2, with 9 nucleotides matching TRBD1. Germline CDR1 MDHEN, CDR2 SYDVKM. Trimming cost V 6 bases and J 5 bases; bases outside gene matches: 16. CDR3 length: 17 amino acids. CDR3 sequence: CASRPGGQGGVMYGYTF. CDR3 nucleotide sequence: TGTGCCAGCAGACCAGGGGGACAGGGAGGTGTGATGTATGGCTACACCTTC.

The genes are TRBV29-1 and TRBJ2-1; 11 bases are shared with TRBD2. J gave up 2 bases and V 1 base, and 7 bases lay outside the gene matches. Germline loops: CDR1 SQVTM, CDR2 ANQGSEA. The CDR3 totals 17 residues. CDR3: CSVEVSGTSGAYNEQFF. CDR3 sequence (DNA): TGCAGCGTTGAAGTATCCGGGACTAGCGGAGCCTACAATGAGCAGTTCTTC.

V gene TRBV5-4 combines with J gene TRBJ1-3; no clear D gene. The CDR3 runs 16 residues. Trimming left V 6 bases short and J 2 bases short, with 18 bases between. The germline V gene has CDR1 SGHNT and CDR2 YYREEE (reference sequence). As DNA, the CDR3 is TGTGCCAGCACCCCCGGACCTCGATCCGCTGGAAACACCATATATTTT. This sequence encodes CASTPGPRSAGNTIYF.

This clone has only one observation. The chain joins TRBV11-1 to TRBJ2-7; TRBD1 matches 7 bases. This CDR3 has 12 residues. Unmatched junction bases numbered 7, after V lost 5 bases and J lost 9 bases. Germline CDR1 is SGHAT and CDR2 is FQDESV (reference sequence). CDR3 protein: CASSPGQPSQYF. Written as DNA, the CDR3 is TGTGCCAGCAGCCCGGGACAGCCATCGCAGTACTTC.

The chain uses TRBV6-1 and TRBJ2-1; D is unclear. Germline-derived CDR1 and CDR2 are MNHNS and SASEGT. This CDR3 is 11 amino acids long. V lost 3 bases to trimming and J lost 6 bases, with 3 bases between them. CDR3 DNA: TGTGCCAGCAGTGACTTCAATGAGCAGTTCTTC. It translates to CASSDFNEQFF.

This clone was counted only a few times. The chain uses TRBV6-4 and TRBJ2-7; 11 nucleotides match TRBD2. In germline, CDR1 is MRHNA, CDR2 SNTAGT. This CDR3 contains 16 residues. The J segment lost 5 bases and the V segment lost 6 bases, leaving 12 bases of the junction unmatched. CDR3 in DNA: TGTGCCAGCAGCCCCAATCTAGCGGGAGGCCGCCACGAGCAGTACTTC. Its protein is CASSPNLAGGRHEQYF.

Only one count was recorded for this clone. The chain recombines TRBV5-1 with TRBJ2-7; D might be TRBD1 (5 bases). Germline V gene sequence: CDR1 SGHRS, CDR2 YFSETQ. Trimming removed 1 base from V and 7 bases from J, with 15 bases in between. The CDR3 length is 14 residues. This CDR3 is CASSLQQGSGEQYF. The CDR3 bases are TGCGCCAGCAGCTTGCAGCAGGGTTCAGGGGAGCAGTACTTC.

This chain's CDR3 is CASSQKTGNGGLADLYQETQYF. As DNA, the CDR3 is TGTGCCAGCAGCCAAAAGACGGGAAATGGGGGTCTAGCGGATTTATACCAAGAGACCCAGTACTTC. The J gene is TRBJ2-5, the V gene TRBV4-2, with 7 bases fitting TRBD2. The V gene's germline CDR1 is LGHNA and CDR2 YNFKEQ. Trimming removed 2 bases from V and 0 bases from J; junction bases left unmatched: 24. CDR3 length: 22 amino acids.

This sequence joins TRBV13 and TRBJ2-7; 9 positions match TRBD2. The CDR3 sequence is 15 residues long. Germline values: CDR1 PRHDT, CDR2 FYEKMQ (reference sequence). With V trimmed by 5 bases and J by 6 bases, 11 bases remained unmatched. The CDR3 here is CASSPRLAGPGEQYF. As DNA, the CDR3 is TGTGCCAGCAGCCCCCGGCTAGCGGGACCCGGCGAGCAGTACTTC. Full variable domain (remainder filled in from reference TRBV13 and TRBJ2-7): AAGVIQSPRHLIKEKRETATLKCYPIPRHDTVYWYQQGPGQDPQFLISFYEKMQSDKGSIPDRFSAQQFSDYHSELNMSSLELGDSALYFCASSPRLAGPGEQYFGPGTRLTVT.

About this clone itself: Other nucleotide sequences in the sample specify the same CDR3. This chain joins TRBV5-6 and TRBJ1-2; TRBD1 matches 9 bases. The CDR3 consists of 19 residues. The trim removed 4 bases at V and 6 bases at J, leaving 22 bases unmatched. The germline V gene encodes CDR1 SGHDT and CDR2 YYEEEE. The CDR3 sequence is CASSVMRRAAETGGDGYTF. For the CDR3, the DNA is TGTGCCAGCAGCGTTATGCGTCGGGCCGCAGAGACAGGGGGTGATGGCTACACCTTC.

The CDR3 sequence is CATSRDRIRGHMTDTQYF. The CDR3 bases are TGTGCCACCAGCAGAGATCGAATCCGGGGACATATGACAGATACGCAGTATTTT. This chain uses TRBV15 with TRBJ2-3; D might be TRBD1 (6 bases). Germline V gives CDR1 LNHNV, CDR2 YYDKDF (reference sequence). Trimming stripped 0 bases from V and 3 bases from J, with 19 bases between. This CDR3 has 18 residues.

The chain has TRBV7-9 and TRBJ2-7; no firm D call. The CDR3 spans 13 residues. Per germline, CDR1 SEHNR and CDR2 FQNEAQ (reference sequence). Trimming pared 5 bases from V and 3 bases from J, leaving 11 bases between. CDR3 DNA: TGTGCCAGCAGCCAATCGGCGAACTACGAGCAGTACTTC. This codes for CASSQSANYEQYF.

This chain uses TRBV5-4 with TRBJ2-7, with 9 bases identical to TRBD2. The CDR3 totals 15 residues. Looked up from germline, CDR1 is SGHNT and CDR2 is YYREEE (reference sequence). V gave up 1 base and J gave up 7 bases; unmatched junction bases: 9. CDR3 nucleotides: TGTGCCAGCAGCTTGAATGGCGGGCGGGAGGGGGAGCAGTACTTC. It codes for CASSLNGGREGEQYF.

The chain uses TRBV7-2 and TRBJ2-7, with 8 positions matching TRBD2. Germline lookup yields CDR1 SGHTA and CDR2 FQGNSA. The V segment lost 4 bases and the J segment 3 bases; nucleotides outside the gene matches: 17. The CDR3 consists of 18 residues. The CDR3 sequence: CASSSRLGREVSVYEQYF. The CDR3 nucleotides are TGTGCCAGCAGCTCGCGACTAGGGCGGGAGGTCTCCGTCTACGAGCAGTACTTC.

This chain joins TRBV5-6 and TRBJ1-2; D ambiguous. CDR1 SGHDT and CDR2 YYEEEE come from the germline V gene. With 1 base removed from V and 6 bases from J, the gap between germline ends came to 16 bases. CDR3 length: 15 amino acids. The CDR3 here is CASSLQEVEEDGYTF. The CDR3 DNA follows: TGTGCCAGCAGCTTGCAGGAGGTGGAGGAGGATGGCTACACCTTC.

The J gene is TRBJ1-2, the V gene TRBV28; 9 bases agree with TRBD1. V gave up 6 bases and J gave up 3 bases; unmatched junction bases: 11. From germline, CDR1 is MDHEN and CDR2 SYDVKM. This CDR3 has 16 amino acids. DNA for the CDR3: TGTGCCAGCAGACGTCCGGGACAGGGCTTTGACTATGGCTACACCTTC. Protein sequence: CASRRPGQGFDYGYTF.

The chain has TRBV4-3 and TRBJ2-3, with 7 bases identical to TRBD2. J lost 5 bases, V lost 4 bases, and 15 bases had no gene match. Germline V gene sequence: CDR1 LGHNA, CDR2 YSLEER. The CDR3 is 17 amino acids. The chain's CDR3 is CASSLSPGLGQGDTQYF. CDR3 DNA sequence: TGCGCCAGCAGCCTCTCACCTGGACTAGGCCAGGGAGATACGCAGTATTTT.

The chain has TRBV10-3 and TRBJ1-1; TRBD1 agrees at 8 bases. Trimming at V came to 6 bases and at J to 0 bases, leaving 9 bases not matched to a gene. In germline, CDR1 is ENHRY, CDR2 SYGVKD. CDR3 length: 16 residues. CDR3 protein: CAISRQGKGVNTEAFF. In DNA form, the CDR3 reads TGTGCCATCAGCCGACAGGGGAAAGGTGTGAACACTGAAGCTTTCTTT.

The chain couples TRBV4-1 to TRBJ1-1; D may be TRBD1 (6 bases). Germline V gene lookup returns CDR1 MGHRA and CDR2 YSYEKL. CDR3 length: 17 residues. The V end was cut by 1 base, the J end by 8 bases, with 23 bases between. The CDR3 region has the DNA TGCGCCAGCAGCCAAGTTGACCCGGGAGCAGGGGAGGTGGAAGCTTTCTTT. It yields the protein CASSQVDPGAGEVEAFF.